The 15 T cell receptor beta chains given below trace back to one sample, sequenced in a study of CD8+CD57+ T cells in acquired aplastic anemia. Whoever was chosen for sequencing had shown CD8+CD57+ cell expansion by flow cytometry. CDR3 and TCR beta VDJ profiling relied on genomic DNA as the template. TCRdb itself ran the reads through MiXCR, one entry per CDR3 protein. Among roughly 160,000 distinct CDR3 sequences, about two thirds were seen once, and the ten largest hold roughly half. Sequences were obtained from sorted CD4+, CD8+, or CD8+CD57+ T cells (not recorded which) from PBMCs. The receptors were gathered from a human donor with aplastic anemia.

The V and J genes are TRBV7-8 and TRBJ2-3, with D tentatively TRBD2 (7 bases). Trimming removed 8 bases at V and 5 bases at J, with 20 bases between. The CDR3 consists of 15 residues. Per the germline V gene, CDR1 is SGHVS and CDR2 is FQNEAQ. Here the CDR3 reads CASLKGRGRGDTQYF. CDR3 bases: TGTGCCAGCCTAAAGGGGCGGGGGCGTGGAGATACGCAGTATTTT.

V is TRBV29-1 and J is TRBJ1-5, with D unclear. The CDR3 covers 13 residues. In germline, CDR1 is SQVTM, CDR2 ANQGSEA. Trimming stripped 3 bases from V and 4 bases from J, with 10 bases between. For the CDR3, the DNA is TGCAGCGTTGAGGAACAGCCTAATCAGCCCCAGCATTTT. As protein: CSVEEQPNQPQHF.

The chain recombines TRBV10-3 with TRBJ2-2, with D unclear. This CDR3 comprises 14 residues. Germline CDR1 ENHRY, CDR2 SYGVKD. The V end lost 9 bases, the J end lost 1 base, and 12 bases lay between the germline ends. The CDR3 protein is CAMNRAKNTGELFF. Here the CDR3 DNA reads TGTGCCATGAATCGGGCTAAGAACACCGGGGAGCTGTTTTTT.

The CDR3 reads CASSLRQGNQPQHF. CDR3 sequence (DNA): TGTGCCAGCAGCTTGAGGCAGGGCAATCAGCCCCAGCATTTT. The J gene is TRBJ1-5, the V gene TRBV7-6; D call uncertain. Looked up from germline, CDR1 is SGHVS and CDR2 is FNYEAQ. V lost 3 bases and J 2 bases, leaving 8 bases between the germline ends. The CDR3 runs 14 residues.

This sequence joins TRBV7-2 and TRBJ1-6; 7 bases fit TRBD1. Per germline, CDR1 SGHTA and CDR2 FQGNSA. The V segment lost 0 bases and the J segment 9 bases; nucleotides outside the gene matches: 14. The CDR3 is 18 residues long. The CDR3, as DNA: TGTGCCAGCAGCTTAGCCCGACAGGGATTAGGGATGGGTTCACCCCTCCACTTT. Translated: CASSLARQGLGMGSPLHF.

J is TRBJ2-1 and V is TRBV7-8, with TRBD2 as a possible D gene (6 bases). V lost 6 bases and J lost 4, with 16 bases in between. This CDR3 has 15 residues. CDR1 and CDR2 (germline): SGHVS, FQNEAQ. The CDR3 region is CASSLWLATYNEQFF. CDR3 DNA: TGTGCCAGCAGTTTATGGCTAGCGACATACAATGAGCAGTTCTTC.

In DNA, the CDR3 is TGTGCCAGCAGCGTAGGACAGGGGGCTAAGAACACTGAAGCTTTCTTT. This encodes CASSVGQGAKNTEAFF. The chain has TRBV9 and TRBJ1-1; 10 bases are shared with TRBD1. The germline V gene encodes CDR1 SGDLS and CDR2 YYNGEE. The V and J ends lost 0 bases and 1 base, in that order; junction bases with no gene match: 3. This CDR3 contains 16 residues.

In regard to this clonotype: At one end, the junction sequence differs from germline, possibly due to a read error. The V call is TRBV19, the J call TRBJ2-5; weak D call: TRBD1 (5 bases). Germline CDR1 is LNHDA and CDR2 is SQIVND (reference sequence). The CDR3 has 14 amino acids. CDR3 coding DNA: TGTGCCAGTAAAAGTCTAGACAGCCAAGAGACCAAGTACTTC. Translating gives CASKSLDSQETKYF.

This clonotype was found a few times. The CDR3 DNA follows: TGTGCCAGCAGTGTCTCGTCGTGGGACAGGTCATGGGCCTACGAGCAGTACTTC. It translates to CASSVSSWDRSWAYEQYF. The rearrangement joins TRBV6-1 to TRBJ2-7, with 8 positions matching TRBD1. CDR3 size: 18 residues. The J segment lost 2 bases and the V segment lost 4 bases, leaving 16 bases of the junction unmatched. The germline gives CDR1 MNHNS, CDR2 SASEGT.

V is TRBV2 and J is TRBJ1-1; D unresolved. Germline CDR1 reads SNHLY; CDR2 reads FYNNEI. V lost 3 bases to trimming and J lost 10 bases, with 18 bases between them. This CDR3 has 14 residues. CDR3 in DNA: TGTGCCAGCAGTGATCCTCCAACAGTGCTGGCAGCTTTCTTT. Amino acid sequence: CASSDPPTVLAAFF.

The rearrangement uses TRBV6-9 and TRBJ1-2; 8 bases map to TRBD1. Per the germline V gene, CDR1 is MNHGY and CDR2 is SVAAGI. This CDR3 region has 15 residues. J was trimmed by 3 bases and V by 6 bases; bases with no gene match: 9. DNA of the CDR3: TGTGCCAGCAGGAAAGAGAGGACAGGGTACTATGGCTACACCTTC. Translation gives CASRKERTGYYGYTF.

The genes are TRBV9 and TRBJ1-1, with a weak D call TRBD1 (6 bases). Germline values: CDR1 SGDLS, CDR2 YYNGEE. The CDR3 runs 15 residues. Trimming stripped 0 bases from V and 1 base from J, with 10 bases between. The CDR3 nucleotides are TGTGCCAGCAGCGTAGGAGGGGGGGAGAACACTGAAGCTTTCTTT. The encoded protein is CASSVGGGENTEAFF.

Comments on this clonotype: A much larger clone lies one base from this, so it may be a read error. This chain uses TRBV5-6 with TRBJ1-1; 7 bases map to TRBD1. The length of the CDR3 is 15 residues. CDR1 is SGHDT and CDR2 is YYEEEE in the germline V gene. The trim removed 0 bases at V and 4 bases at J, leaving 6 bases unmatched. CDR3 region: CASSLEQGLSTEAFF. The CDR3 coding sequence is TGTGCCAGCAGCTTGGAACAGGGGCTGAGCACTGAAGCTTTCTTT.

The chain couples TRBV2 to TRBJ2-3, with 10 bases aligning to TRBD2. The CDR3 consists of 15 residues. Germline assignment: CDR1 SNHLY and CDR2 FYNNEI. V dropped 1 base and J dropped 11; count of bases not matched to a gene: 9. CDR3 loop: CASSEEERGGLMQYF. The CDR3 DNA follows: TGTGCCAGCAGTGAAGAGGAGCGGGGGGGCCTAATGCAGTATTTT.

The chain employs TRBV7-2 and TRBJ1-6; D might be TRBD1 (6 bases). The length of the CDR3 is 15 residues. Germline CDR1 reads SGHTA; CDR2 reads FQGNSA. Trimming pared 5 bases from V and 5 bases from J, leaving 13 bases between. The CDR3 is CASSPRTANNSPLHF. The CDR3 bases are TGTGCCAGCAGCCCCCGGACAGCTAATAATTCACCCCTCCACTTT.